This TCR beta chain is drawn from a study of CD8+ T cells in alopecia areata. Study overall: Those patients who were treated received oral tofacitinib, which was given at 5 to 10 mg twice daily for moderate-to-severe alopecia areata.

Study-wide findings and caveats: Tofacitinib significantly decreased scalp clonality and expanded CD8+ clones among top 100.

With respect to this clone: Its antigen is unknown.

Treatment described: oral pan-JAK inhibitor, 5-10 mg twice daily. This CDR3 has 15 amino acids. Germline values: CDR1 LGHNA, CDR2 YNFKEQ. cDNA reverse transcribed from extracted RNA served as the sequencing template. The method was immunoSEQ multiplex PCR; TCRdb's version includes in-frame clones alone and lacks a portion of them. The profile shows more than 95,000 clones, approximately 60% of them singletons. The starting material was CD4+ T cells sorted from blood, obtained at week 4, from a patient treated with tofacitinib. The receptor was derived from a human donor with alopecia areata. The rearrangement uses TRBV4-2 and TRBJ2-5, with D possibly being TRBD2 (6 bases). Near its end, the DNA agrees better with TRBJ2-7, so the J call may be wrong. The CDR3 loop reads CASSPKEGGLHEQYF. The CDR3, as DNA: TGTGCCAGCAGCCCGAAAGAAGGAGGGCTCCACGAGCAGTACTTC.